This TCR beta chain appears in the sequencing data of a study of blood T cell repertoires in COVID-19. About the research overall: Acute-phase and convalescent COVID-19 samples originated in the United States, Italy and Spain. PBMCs, B-cell-depleted T cells, or T cells provided the cDNA or gDNA that made up the material.

The V end lost 4 bases, the J end lost 5 bases, and 17 bases lay between the germline ends. Germline V gene data show CDR1 as ENHRY and CDR2 as SYGVKD. There are 15 residues in the CDR3. Assay used: immunoSEQ multiplex PCR; TCRdb lists only in-frame clones, some missing. The data contain tens of thousands of clones, around four fifths of them singletons. This receptor was taken from a man aged 50 or older with active COVID-19. The chain couples TRBV10-3 to TRBJ1-1, with D maybe TRBD1 (6 bases). The sample was peripheral blood. The CDR3: CAISGGGGTRTEAFF. The CDR3, as DNA: TGTGCCATCAGTGGAGGGGGGGGGACTCGAACTGAAGCTTTCTTT.